This TCR beta chain was captured in a study of blood T cells in healthy people across ages (dated by TCRdb to 2015 to 2017). Describing the broader study: In model experiments, template switching captured about one uniquely barcoded TCR beta cDNA molecule for every two T cells. To avoid experimental bias, donors of different ages were distributed randomly across sequencing lanes. The study analyzed two additional independent replicas of 1 million unique cDNA reads from the same blood draw for two donors, one aged 18 to 29 and one aged 80 or older. The donors were divided into four age groups: young (average approximately 17 years), middle-aged (about 39), aged (roughly 60) and long-lived (nearly 85). Age-related changes in TCR beta repertoire diversity were measured in the study by deep sequencing normalized with unique cDNA molecular identifiers.

Comment on this clonotype: Its antigen is currently not known. No base quality information exists; no much larger clone differs at one position.

Preparation of the library involved 5' RACE. Sequenced using an Illumina HiSeq 2500. The second PCR ran for about 7 to 11 cycles and used a J-beta primer mix along with a sample-barcoded 5' primer. A unique molecular identifier was introduced onto each TCR beta cDNA molecule by a template-switch 5' adaptor carrying 12 random nucleotides. Each sample yielded at least 2.5 million CDR3-containing paired-end reads. First-strand cDNA synthesis was performed from all RNA using the Mint cDNA synthesis kit, with priming by a TRBC-specific oligonucleotide. Following uracil-DNA glycosylase treatment, all cDNA underwent a first 18-cycle PCR with the universal primers M1SS and BC2_uni_R. The original methods were these. For normalization, 1 million high-quality reads, each with a distinct molecular identifier, were randomly selected from each sample. Reads with shared molecular identifiers were discarded instead of being binned into consensus sequences. MiTCR, run with a Q25 quality threshold and the strictest error-elimination algorithm, handled CDR3 identification, clonotype clustering and error correction. Lower-bound total TCR beta diversity was estimated with a nonparametric unseen species model using Euler transformation. TCRdb took the public reads, trimmed them with fastp at Q25, ran MiXCR for clone calling and kept in-frame beta chains. Rows with one shared CDR3 protein collapse into an entry with the most common genes and DNA. The V and J calls come from TCRdb's annotation, not from the publication. A total of over 1,300,000 distinct CDR3 sequences appear in this sample, 59% of them only once. The top ten constitute about 6.3% of the sample.

On the study overall, not on this receptor specifically: Compared with the aged group, more naive CD4+ T cells, fewer expanded clones and increased TCR diversity were shown by the long-lived group, suggesting age selection. Bulk unsorted PBMC profiling prevented conclusive comparison of naive and antigen-experienced compartments. Total diversity estimates from one million sequenced T cells were considered lower bounds and underestimates. Observed TCR beta diversity per million T cells fell roughly linearly with age, and a significant reduction was already apparent by age roughly 41. Because the CMV infection status of the donors was unknown, age-related changes in expanded clonotypes may potentially have been confounded. Observed TCR beta diversity correlated strongly with the percentage of naive T cells measured by flow cytometry.

Donors were about 36 systemically healthy Caucasian individuals from Russia aged roughly 6 to 95 years. Around 9.9 milliliters of peripheral blood were collected from each donor into EDTA-treated Vacutainer tubes. Ficoll-Paque density-gradient centrifugation was used to isolate PBMCs, with at least 6 million obtained per sample. Trizol reagent was used to extract total RNA from PBMCs, with at least 6 micrograms per sample. For every donor, an aliquot of PBMCs went through flow cytometry to measure the percentages of naive CD45RAhigh/CD27high T cells. Relative to germline, V is missing 5 bases and J is missing 6 bases, with 5 bases of the junction outside any gene match. The germline V gene (reference sequence) provides CDR1 MNHEY and CDR2 SMNVEV. From the cysteine up to the phenylalanine, the CDR3 has a length of 15 residues. Just CDR3 DNA is preserved here, 45 bases in frame from base 1.

Sample: blood. This receptor was identified in a man younger than 35 in good health. The rearranged chain carries TRBV27 and TRBJ2-3; 13 of the junction bases match TRBD2. The sequence in DNA is TGTGCCAGCAGTCCACTAGCGGGGGGGCTGGATACGCAGTATTTT. Its translation reads: CASSPLAGGLDTQYF.